Described below is a single T cell receptor beta chain sequence and its context. What it recognizes is unknown. The CDR3 is 13 residues long. The germline V gene encodes CDR1 MGHDK and CDR2 SYGVNS. The assay used deep level. TCRdb keeps only in-frame clones here, not all; method: immunoSEQ multiplex PCR. The table has about 470,000 clones, roughly 80% seen once; the top ten hold less than 15%. Donors had no recently reported acute infections or vaccinations and were HIV-negative. The data were taken from a study of shared clonotypes between healthy human individuals. General study results and limits: Sequencing depth was a factor that was expected to affect clonotype sharing among donors.

This TCR was sampled from a woman aged 40-49 years in good health. Some clones in this sample may be carry-over from other donors' samples. V and J are TRBV25-1 and TRBJ2-5; 7 bases map to TRBD2. The end of the DNA fits TRBJ2-7 better, so the J call may be wrong. The specimen was PBMCs. The CDR3 loop is CATPPSGHYEQYF. DNA for the CDR3: TGTGCCACCCCTCCTAGCGGCCACTACGAGCAGTACTTC.